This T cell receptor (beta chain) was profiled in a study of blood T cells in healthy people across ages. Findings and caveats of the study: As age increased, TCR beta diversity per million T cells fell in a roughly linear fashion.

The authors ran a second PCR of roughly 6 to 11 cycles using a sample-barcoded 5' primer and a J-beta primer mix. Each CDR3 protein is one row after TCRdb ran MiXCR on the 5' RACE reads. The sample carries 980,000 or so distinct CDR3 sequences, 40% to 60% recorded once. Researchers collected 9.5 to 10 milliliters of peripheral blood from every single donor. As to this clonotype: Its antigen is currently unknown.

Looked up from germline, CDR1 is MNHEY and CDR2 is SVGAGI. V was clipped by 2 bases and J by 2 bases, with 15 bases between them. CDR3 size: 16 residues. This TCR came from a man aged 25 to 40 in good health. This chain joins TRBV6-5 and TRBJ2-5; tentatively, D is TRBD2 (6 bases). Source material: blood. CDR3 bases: TGTGCCAGCAGTTACGGGTCTGGCGGAGGGCAAGAGACCCAGTACTTC. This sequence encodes CASSYGSGGGQETQYF.